The clone carrying this TCR beta chain appeared a few times. Its matching antigen is unknown. V lost 0 bases, J lost 4 bases, and 12 bases lay in between. The CDR3 contains 14 residues. CDR1 and CDR2 from the germline V gene are GTSNPN and SVGIG (reference sequence). The entry originates in a study of T-cell reconstitution after alpha-beta-depleted transplantation in children. Findings and limits, study-wide: Alpha-beta T cells about two months after transplant reportedly derived from several hundred expanded graft clones. By one year post-transplant, T-cell counts and diversity largely arose from T cells that were newly produced. The study traced high day-60 TCRbeta diversity in some patients to surviving recipient T cells and thymic progenitors.

During its preparation, the TCRbeta library received unique molecular identifiers. MiXCR was run by TCRdb on the PCR reads, yielding one entry per CDR3 protein. The sample contains a few hundred thousand distinct CDR3 sequences, around 9.1% of which appear only once. The V and J genes are TRBV30 and TRBJ1-1; possibly TRBD1 for D (5 bases). The source material was PBMCs, sampled before TCRalphabeta/CD19-depleted stem cell transplant. The receptor comes from a boy under two years old with acute myeloid leukemia, due to receive a stem cell transplant. In DNA, the CDR3 is TGTGCCTGGAGTGTACCCGGACATCTCACTGAAGCTTTCTTT. This encodes CAWSVPGHLTEAFF.